The 20 T cell receptor beta chains in this list originate from one sample, sequenced in a study of shared clonotypes between healthy human individuals. Sequencing was performed with immunoSEQ multiplex PCR; in TCRdb, only in-frame clones are kept and a portion is missing. The data show 2,500,000 or so clones, 92% seen once. Sequenced material: naive CD4+ T cells from PBMCs. Subset reported: CD45RA+ positively selected. The origin of the receptors is a young man in good health. Some clones in this sample may be carry-over from other donors' samples.

This clone was recorded once. V usage is TRBV5-1 and J usage is TRBJ2-7, with D unclear. The CDR3 is 16 amino acids. V was trimmed by 0 bases and J by 2 bases, leaving 15 bases between them. CDR1 and CDR2 (germline): SGHRS, YFSETQ. As DNA, the CDR3 is TGCGCCAGCAGCTTGGCCTCAGCGCCAAGTACCTACGAGCAGTACTTC. As protein: CASSLASAPSTYEQYF.

The chain combines TRBV6-1 with TRBJ2-7; D is perhaps TRBD2 (6 bases). CDR1 and CDR2 from the germline V gene are MNHNS and SASEGT. This CDR3 comprises 15 residues. Trimming removed 5 bases from V and 2 bases from J, with 16 bases in between. This chain's CDR3 is CASSKNSGHTYEQYF. Here the CDR3 DNA reads TGTGCCAGCAGTAAAAATAGCGGTCACACCTACGAGCAGTACTTC.

The chain carries TRBV6-1 and TRBJ2-4; D might be TRBD1 (5 bases). The CDR3 spans 13 residues. Germline-derived CDR1 and CDR2 are MNHNS and SASEGT. Between the trimmed V and J ends, which lost 2 bases and 6 bases, there was a span of 8 bases. As DNA, the CDR3 is TGTGCCAGCAGTGAACAAAGGGGAAACATTCAGTACTTC. Residues: CASSEQRGNIQYF.

With respect to this clone: Other nucleotide sequences in the sample specify the same CDR3. The rearrangement links TRBV29-1 to TRBJ2-7, with 10 bases fitting TRBD1. The V and J ends lost 0 bases and 2 bases, in that order; junction bases with no gene match: 4. This CDR3 is built from 15 residues. Germline V gives CDR1 SQVTM, CDR2 ANQGSEA. CDR3 sequence: CSVEDRGTGAYEQYF. The CDR3 DNA follows: TGCAGCGTTGAAGATCGCGGGACAGGGGCCTACGAGCAGTACTTC.

This sequence joins TRBV2 and TRBJ2-7, with D possibly matching TRBD1 (6 bases). The CDR3 has 15 residues. Germline V CDR1 and CDR2: SNHLY, FYNNEI. Trimming stripped 6 bases from V and 0 bases from J, with 15 bases between. The DNA for the CDR3 is TGTGCCAGCAGCGATGACAGGTGGAGCTCCTACGAGCAGTACTTC. Translated, it gives CASSDDRWSSYEQYF.

This clone was seen a handful of times. The same CDR3 also results from other DNA sequences found in this sample. This chain links TRBV28 with TRBJ1-2; weak D call: TRBD1 (6 bases). CDR1 MDHEN and CDR2 SYDVKM come from the germline V gene. Trimming removed 9 bases at V and 0 bases at J, with 11 bases between. The CDR3 covers 13 residues. CDR3 DNA: TGTGCCAGTAAGGACAGCACTAACTATGGCTACACCTTC. As protein: CASKDSTNYGYTF.

This rearrangement joins TRBV28 to TRBJ2-7, with 7 bases identical to TRBD2. Per the germline V gene, CDR1 is MDHEN and CDR2 is SYDVKM. There are 17 residues in the CDR3. V dropped 5 bases and J dropped 1; count of bases not matched to a gene: 14. The DNA of the CDR3 is TGTGCCAGCAGTGCGCCGGTTGGGGGGGGATGGTCCTACGAGCAGTACTTC. This encodes CASSAPVGGGWSYEQYF.

Points on this clone: This specimen includes other DNA sequences encoding the same CDR3. J is TRBJ1-3 and V is TRBV5-4; D not certain. This CDR3 contains 14 residues. V lost 1 base, J lost 1 base, and 6 bases lay in between. The germline V gene has CDR1 SGHNT and CDR2 YYREEE (reference sequence). This CDR3 is CASSLRGSGNTIYF. CDR3 DNA: TGTGCCAGCAGCTTGCGAGGATCTGGAAACACCATATATTTT.

The rearrangement joins TRBV7-5 to TRBJ2-1; the table's D call, TRBD1, was not checked against the DNA. TRBV7-5 is a pseudogene locus. This CDR3 is 14 amino acids long. The CDR3 coding sequence is TGTGTCAGAAGCTTAAGAGTCAGGGCGGATGAGCAGTTCTTC. It is translated as CVRSLRVRADEQFF.

CDR3 sequence (DNA): TGTGCCAGCAGCTTGAGGACTAGCGGGAGAGAAGAGACCCAGTACTTC. It is translated as CASSLRTSGREETQYF. This sequence joins TRBV7-9 and TRBJ2-5, with 13 bases matching TRBD2. Germline-derived CDR1 and CDR2 are SEHNR and FQNEAQ (reference sequence). V gave up 3 bases and J gave up 3 bases; unmatched junction bases: 4. This CDR3 is built from 16 residues.

This chain links TRBV10-3 with TRBJ2-3; unclear D gene. CDR3 length: 14 residues. Germline CDR1 ENHRY, CDR2 SYGVKD. With 1 base removed from V and 0 bases from J, the gap between germline ends came to 5 bases. CDR3 in DNA: TGTGCCATCAGTGAGTTGGTTAGCACAGATACGCAGTATTTT. Encoded protein: CAISELVSTDTQYF.

V usage is TRBV9 and J usage is TRBJ2-1, with a weak D call TRBD2 (6 bases). Germline-derived CDR1 and CDR2 are SGDLS and YYNGEE. The V end lost 0 bases, the J end lost 6 bases, and 16 bases lay between the germline ends. The CDR3 extends over 16 amino acids. CDR3: CASSVALLAGINEQFF. As DNA, the CDR3 is TGTGCCAGCAGCGTAGCCCTACTAGCCGGAATCAATGAGCAGTTCTTC. The complete variable domain, with remaining parts taken from reference TRBV9 and TRBJ2-1, reads DSGVTQTPKHLITATGQRVTLRCSPRSGDLSVYWYQQSLDQGLQFLIQYYNGEERAKGNILERFSAQQFPDLHSELNLSSLELGDSALYFCASSVALLAGINEQFFGPGTRLTVL.

The sample holds one count of this clone. V gene TRBV2 combines with J gene TRBJ1-4, with D possibly being TRBD1 (6 bases). The CDR3 covers 14 residues. The germline V gene has CDR1 SNHLY and CDR2 FYNNEI. V was shortened by 6 bases and J by 2 bases, with 10 bases between the two germline ends. In DNA, the CDR3 is TGTGCCAGCAGGGGGGACAAGACTAATGAAAAACTGTTTTTT. It specifies CASRGDKTNEKLFF.

V usage is TRBV6-6 and J usage is TRBJ1-2; weak D call: TRBD1 (5 bases). CDR3 length: 13 amino acids. CDR1 is MNHNY and CDR2 is SVGAGI in the germline V gene (reference sequence). Trimming removed 6 bases from V and 3 bases from J, with 11 bases in between. The CDR3 protein is CASSLQEYYGYTF. Written as DNA, the CDR3 is TGTGCCAGCAGCTTACAGGAGTACTATGGCTACACCTTC.

The chain couples TRBV19 to TRBJ1-2; no definite D call. Germline-derived CDR1 and CDR2 are LNHDA and SQIVND (reference sequence). This CDR3 spans 12 amino acids. CDR3 protein: CASRGVDYGYTF. Here the CDR3 DNA reads TGTGCGAGCCGCGGGGTGGACTATGGCTACACCTTC.

V and J are TRBV10-3 and TRBJ2-1; D call uncertain. The CDR3 extends over 12 amino acids. Germline values: CDR1 ENHRY, CDR2 SYGVKD. Deletions cut 4 bases from V and 5 bases from J, with 6 bases between. The CDR3 region is CAISGEDNEQFF. CDR3 DNA: TGTGCCATCAGTGGGGAAGACAATGAGCAGTTCTTC.

The gene calls are TRBV21-1 and TRBJ2-3; the table's TRBD2 call for D was not verified on the DNA. TRBV21-1 is labeled a pseudogene. The CDR3 extends over 15 amino acids. Written as DNA, the CDR3 is TGTGCCAGCAGCCCGGTGGAGGGGCCCACAGATACGCAGTATTTT. Protein product: CASSPVEGPTDTQYF.

V is TRBV7-9 and J is TRBJ2-7; D unclear. The V gene lost 5 bases and the J gene lost 3 bases, with 17 bases spanning the gap. CDR1 is SEHNR and CDR2 is FQNEAQ in the germline V gene (reference sequence). The CDR3 has 15 amino acids. CDR3 residues: CASSPLDTPIYEQYF. The CDR3 coding sequence is TGTGCCAGCAGCCCCTTAGACACACCGATCTACGAGCAGTACTTC.

CDR3 sequence: CAWSLWDRPSNYGYTF. In DNA, the CDR3 is TGTGCCTGGAGCCTTTGGGACAGACCTTCTAACTATGGCTACACCTTC. The genes are TRBV30 and TRBJ1-2; 7 bases line up with TRBD1. Trimming at V came to 3 bases and at J to 0 bases, leaving 10 bases not matched to a gene. The CDR3 has 16 residues. The germline CDR1 and CDR2 sequences are GTSNPN and SVGIG (reference sequence).

V usage is TRBV11-3 and J usage is TRBJ2-1, with 12 bases aligning to TRBD2. V gave up 4 bases and J gave up 13 bases; unmatched junction bases: 2. CDR3 length equals 12 residues. Looked up from germline, CDR1 is SGHNT and CDR2 is YENEEA. The CDR3 DNA follows: TGTGCCAGCAGCTCTAGCGGGAGGGCTCAGTTCTTC. Amino acid sequence: CASSSSGRAQFF.